The 17 T cell receptor beta chains below come from one sample, sequenced in a study of cytomegalovirus exposure and HLA in healthy donors. Primers for the PCR totalled 60 Vbeta and 13 Jbeta. Sequenced by immunoSEQ multiplex PCR; TCRdb stores in-frame clones only, minus some. The sample contains 150,000 to 200,000 clones, roughly 77% of which appear only once. Input material: PBMCs. These TCRs come from a woman aged 18-35 years in good health and CMV-seronegative.

The chain employs TRBV19 and TRBJ1-5; TRBD1 matches at 8 bases. CDR3 length: 18 amino acids. With 4 bases clipped from V and 6 bases from J, the junction kept 17 bases outside the gene matches. In germline, CDR1 is LNHDA, CDR2 SQIVND (reference sequence). The CDR3 coding sequence is TGTGCCAGTAGTAAGGGGTATGGCGGACAGGGAGAATCTCAGCCCCAGCATTTT. Protein: CASSKGYGGQGESQPQHF.

The V and J genes are TRBV28 and TRBJ2-1, with D tentatively TRBD1 (6 bases). CDR1 MDHEN and CDR2 SYDVKM come from the germline V gene. The CDR3 covers 15 residues. V lost 5 bases and J lost 2, with 13 bases in between. The CDR3 DNA is TGTGCCAGCAGTCCCGGACAGCACCCCTACAATGAGCAGTTCTTC. Translating it yields CASSPGQHPYNEQFF.

Remarks on this clone: One end of the junction is discordant with germline, which a read error may explain. The rearrangement joins TRBV9 to TRBJ1-2; D gene uncertain. The CDR3 is made up of 15 amino acids. Germline values: CDR1 SGDLS, CDR2 YYNGEE. CDR3 DNA sequence: TGTGCCAGCAGGGGAGGTACGGGAGTTAACCATGGCTACACCTTC. Residues: CASRGGTGVNHGYTF. The variable domain in full, completed from reference TRBV9 and TRBJ1-2, reads DSGVTQTPKHLITATGQRVTLRCSPRSGDLSVYWYQQSLDQGLQFLIQYYNGEERAKGNILERFSAQQFPDLHSELNLSSLELGDSALYFCASRGGTGVNHGYTFGSGTRLTVV.

This sequence joins TRBV6-4 and TRBJ2-1; 11 bases align to TRBD1. The junction had 5 bases not matched to a gene; V was cut back by 2 bases and J by 8 bases. Germline values: CDR1 MRHNA, CDR2 SNTAGT. The CDR3 is made up of 15 amino acids. CDR3 DNA: TGTGCCAGCAGTGACCGGGACAGGGGGAGCGATGAGCAGTTCTTC. It codes for CASSDRDRGSDEQFF.

V usage is TRBV7-9 and J usage is TRBJ2-3; 7 nucleotides align to TRBD2. V lost 5 bases to trimming and J lost 2 bases; unmatched junction nucleotides: 13. This CDR3 comprises 17 residues. Germline V gene data show CDR1 as SEHNR and CDR2 as FQNEAQ (reference sequence). The CDR3 is CASSLVSAAGHTDTQYF. The CDR3 nucleotides are TGTGCCAGCAGCCTTGTGTCGGCAGCGGGGCACACAGATACGCAGTATTTT.

The V gene is TRBV11-2, the J gene TRBJ1-1; 10 nucleotides match TRBD1. J was trimmed by 6 bases and V by 2 bases; bases with no gene match: 3. CDR1 and CDR2 (germline): SGHAT, FQNNGV. CDR3 length equals 14 residues. CDR3 protein: CASSLRQGAAEAFF. In DNA form, the CDR3 reads TGTGCCAGCAGCTTACGACAGGGGGCAGCTGAAGCTTTCTTT. Full variable domain (missing parts from reference TRBV11-2 and TRBJ1-1): EAGVAQSPRYKIIEKRQSVAFWCNPISGHATLYWYQQILGQGPKLLIQFQNNGVVDDSQLPKDRFSAERLKGVDSTLKIQPAKLEDSAVYLCASSLRQGAAEAFFGQGTRLTVV.

The gene calls are TRBV10-3 and TRBJ1-2; perhaps TRBD1 as D (5 bases). The V gene lost 3 bases and the J gene lost 5 bases, with 13 bases spanning the gap. Germline-derived CDR1 and CDR2 are ENHRY and SYGVKD. This CDR3 is 14 amino acids long. The CDR3: CAISESGSLYGYTF. DNA for the CDR3: TGTGCCATCAGTGAATCAGGGTCGTTGTATGGCTACACCTTC.

This chain connects TRBV2 to TRBJ1-1; D gene unclear. Trimming left V 6 bases short and J 0 bases short, with 14 bases between. This CDR3 contains 15 residues. Looked up from germline, CDR1 is SNHLY and CDR2 is FYNNEI. The CDR3 spells CASRPITQMNTEAFF. CDR3 DNA: TGTGCCAGCAGGCCAATAACGCAGATGAACACTGAAGCTTTCTTT.

The CDR3 DNA reads as TGTGCCAGCAGCTTAGATCGGGGGGTCAACGAGCAGTACTTC. It translates to CASSLDRGVNEQYF. The genes are TRBV11-2 and TRBJ2-7; 7 bases are shared with TRBD2. This CDR3 spans 14 amino acids. Trimming took 0 bases from V and 5 from J; bases not matched to a gene: 4. From germline, CDR1 is SGHAT and CDR2 FQNNGV. The full variable domain, completed using reference TRBV11-2 and TRBJ2-7, is EAGVAQSPRYKIIEKRQSVAFWCNPISGHATLYWYQQILGQGPKLLIQFQNNGVVDDSQLPKDRFSAERLKGVDSTLKIQPAKLEDSAVYLCASSLDRGVNEQYFGPGTRLTVT.

This clone has only a few counts. The J gene is TRBJ1-5, the V gene TRBV28; TRBD1 might be the D (6 bases). V lost 3 bases, J lost 9 bases, and 12 bases lay in between. CDR1 and CDR2 from the germline V gene are MDHEN and SYDVKM. The CDR3 length is 13 residues. The CDR3 region has the DNA TGTGCCAGCAGTTTGGGGGGGCCCGCGCCCCAGCATTTT. Its translation is CASSLGGPAPQHF.

J is TRBJ2-7 and V is TRBV2; 9 positions agree with TRBD1. V trimming: 3 bases; J trimming: 4 bases; junction bases outside the gene matches: 7. The germline V gene has CDR1 SNHLY and CDR2 FYNNEI. The CDR3 runs to 15 residues. CDR3 residues: CASSEEVGTGYEQYF. CDR3 DNA: TGTGCCAGCAGTGAGGAAGTCGGGACAGGGTACGAGCAGTACTTC.

The CDR3 reads CASSLYGQGGGANVLTF. The CDR3, as DNA: TGTGCCAGCAGCTTATACGGGCAGGGCGGTGGGGCCAACGTCCTGACTTTC. The V gene is TRBV7-6, the J gene TRBJ2-6; a possible D gene is TRBD1 (5 bases). Germline CDR1 and CDR2: SGHVS and FNYEAQ. The CDR3 length is 17 residues. V was pared by 2 bases and J by 3 bases, with 14 bases between.

This clone was counted between two and nine times. An end of the junction does not agree with germline; a read error may underlie this. J is TRBJ1-2 and V is TRBV5-1, with D unclear. The CDR3 spans 15 residues. Germline V gives CDR1 SGHRS, CDR2 YFSETQ. The CDR3 region is CASSLAGVPNYGYTF. In nucleotides, the CDR3 is TGTGCCAGCAGCTTGGCCGGGGTTCCTAACTATGGCTACACCTTC.

This clone was counted only a few times. This rearrangement joins TRBV2 to TRBJ1-1, with D possibly being TRBD1 (5 bases). Looked up from germline, CDR1 is SNHLY and CDR2 is FYNNEI. The CDR3 extends over 15 amino acids. Between the trimmed V and J ends, which lost 0 bases and 2 bases, there was a span of 10 bases. The CDR3 DNA follows: TGTGCCAGCAGTGAAGCGCTGGACATCAACACTGAAGCTTTCTTT. Translating it yields CASSEALDINTEAFF.

The chain couples TRBV7-9 to TRBJ1-5, with D maybe TRBD1 (6 bases). From germline, CDR1 is SEHNR and CDR2 FQNEAQ (reference sequence). The CDR3 has 13 amino acids. V lost 4 bases and J lost 6, with 10 bases in between. Here the CDR3 DNA reads TGTGCCAGCAGCTATGACAGGTCTCAGCCCCAGCATTTT. The encoded protein is CASSYDRSQPQHF.

This clone was recorded once. The chain combines TRBV6-6 with TRBJ1-5; 8 bases agree with TRBD1. CDR1 and CDR2 (germline): MNHNY, SVGAGI (reference sequence). This CDR3 has 15 amino acids. V gave up 10 bases and J gave up 4 bases; unmatched junction bases: 12. CDR3 sequence: CATSLAGGRNQPQHF. CDR3 DNA sequence: TGTGCCACCAGCCTCGCAGGGGGCAGGAATCAGCCCCAGCATTTT.

The CDR3 loop is CASSEGYANTGELFF. In DNA, the CDR3 is TGTGCCAGCAGTGAAGGCTACGCGAACACCGGGGAGCTGTTTTTT. V is TRBV6-1 and J is TRBJ2-2; no clear D gene. CDR1 is MNHNS, CDR2 SASEGT, per germline. The V gene lost 1 base and the J gene lost 0 bases, with 6 bases spanning the gap. The CDR3 has 15 amino acids.